One and the same sample provided the 28 T cell receptor beta chains below, sequenced in a study of human T cells and chemical hapten exposure (dated by TCRdb to the early 2020s). The sample's time point, from its label and the paper: pre-sensitization, week 0. The treatment or condition label here, explained by the study, means: therapeutic diphenylcyclopropenone sensitization with weekly scalp DPC. Library preparation used RACE. Instrument on record: NextSeq 500. TCRdb handled the public reads itself, with Q25 trimming in fastp and clone calling in MiXCR, and kept productive beta chains. Rows are unified per CDR3 protein, each entry keeping the most common DNA and genes. This sample lists under 95,000 distinct CDR3 sequences; 8.5% were detected once. The ten largest clones capture around 2.6% of the sample. Sample: whole blood, taken in connection with sensitization to the hapten diphenylcyclopropenone (DPC). The receptor set was obtained from a man aged 35-49 years with alopecia areata. Some clones in this sample may be carry-over from other donors' samples.

This clonotype was counted only a few times. The chain has TRBV27 and TRBJ2-2, with D tentatively TRBD2 (6 bases). The ends were cut back, 5 bases at V and 1 base at J, with 17 bases in the middle. The germline CDR1 and CDR2 sequences are MNHEY and SMNVEV (reference sequence). This CDR3 has 17 residues. This chain's CDR3 is CASSPIGGIMNTGELFF. The DNA for the CDR3 is TGTGCCAGCAGTCCCATAGGAGGGATTATGAACACCGGGGAGCTGTTTTTT.

The chain links TRBV12-3 or TRBV12-4 to TRBJ2-6; D is uncertain. CDR3 length equals 12 residues. Trimming cost V 6 bases and J 2 bases, with 2 bases left between them. The CDR3 spells CASRTGANVLTF. In nucleotides, the CDR3 is TGTGCCAGCAGAACTGGGGCCAACGTCCTGACTTTC.

Concerning this clonotype: At one of its ends the junction is not consistent with the germline gene, which may arise from a read error. The chain joins TRBV7-7 to TRBJ1-4; no clear D gene. The CDR3 spans 13 residues. Germline V gives CDR1 SSHAT, CDR2 FNYEAQ (reference sequence). The CDR3 DNA follows: TGTGCTAGCAGCTTAGTCGAGGGTGAAAAACTGTTTTTT. Its protein is CASSLVEGEKLFF. Variable domain in full (rest from reference TRBV7-7 and TRBJ1-4): GAGVSQSPRYKVTKRGQDVTLRCDPISSHATLYWYQQALGQGPEFLTYFNYEAQPDKSGLPSDRFSAERPEGSISTLTIQRTEQRDSAMYRCASSLVEGEKLFFGSGTQLSVL.

The rearrangement joins TRBV11-2 to TRBJ1-4; D is possibly TRBD1 (5 bases). CDR1 is SGHAT, CDR2 FQNNGV, per germline. Between the trimmed V and J ends, which lost 5 bases and 7 bases, there was a span of 14 bases. CDR3 size: 14 residues. The CDR3: CASSLSAGGEKLFF. In DNA, the CDR3 is TGTGCCAGCAGCCTTAGTGCGGGGGGTGAAAAACTGTTTTTT.

This clonotype was observed many times. A read error may account for a junction end that differs from germline. This chain connects TRBV20-1 to TRBJ1-4; D remains ambiguous. Germline CDR1 and CDR2: DFQATT and SNEGSKA (reference sequence). This CDR3 is 13 amino acids long. The CDR3 region is CSARDTQGEKLFF. CDR3 nucleotide sequence: TGCAGTGCCAGAGACACCCAAGGGGAAAAACTGTTTTTT.

This chain joins TRBV20-1 and TRBJ2-5; D might be TRBD2 (6 bases). The V end was cut by 3 bases, the J end by 2 bases, with 10 bases between. This CDR3 has 13 amino acids. The germline gives CDR1 DFQATT, CDR2 SNEGSKA (reference sequence). The CDR3 region has the DNA TGCAGTGCTAGCGGCGGGGATCAAGAGACCCAGTACTTC. It codes for CSASGGDQETQYF.

The table lists this clonotype with a few counts. V gene TRBV11-2 combines with J gene TRBJ2-3; weak D call: TRBD1 (6 bases). The CDR3 is 16 amino acids. Looked up from germline, CDR1 is SGHAT and CDR2 is FQNNGV. Trimming pared 2 bases from V and 2 bases from J, leaving 14 bases between. CDR3 amino acids: CASSLFQGHHTDTQYF. CDR3 nucleotides: TGTGCCAGCAGCTTATTTCAGGGACACCACACAGATACGCAGTATTTT. The full variable domain, its missing parts supplied by reference TRBV11-2 and TRBJ2-3, is EAGVAQSPRYKIIEKRQSVAFWCNPISGHATLYWYQQILGQGPKLLIQFQNNGVVDDSQLPKDRFSAERLKGVDSTLKIQPAKLEDSAVYLCASSLFQGHHTDTQYFGPGTRLTVL.

This clonotype came up a few times. The rearrangement joins TRBV4-2 to TRBJ1-6; possibly TRBD1 for D (5 bases). CDR1 and CDR2 from the germline V gene are LGHNA and YNFKEQ. This CDR3 is 15 amino acids long. With 0 bases removed from V and 10 bases from J, the gap between germline ends came to 13 bases. Here the CDR3 DNA reads TGTGCCAGCAGCCAAGATGGAGGGGCTGACTCACCCCTCCACTTT. Protein sequence: CASSQDGGADSPLHF.

Notes on this clonotype: The junction departs from germline at one end; a sequencing error may be responsible. The chain combines TRBV7-2 with TRBJ2-3; D remains ambiguous. The CDR3 extends over 13 amino acids. Germline assignment: CDR1 SGHTA and CDR2 FQGNSA. The CDR3: CASSPPGLDTHYF. The CDR3 coding sequence is TGTGCCAGCAGCCCCCCGGGTTTAGATACGCACTATTTT.

Only a few counts were recorded for this clonotype. The chain employs TRBV27 and TRBJ2-1, with TRBD2 matching over 13 bases. Per germline, CDR1 MNHEY and CDR2 SMNVEV (reference sequence). CDR3 length: 20 residues. Trimming took 4 bases from V and 0 from J; bases not matched to a gene: 12. This chain's CDR3 is CASSSISGTSGASSYNEQFF. Here the CDR3 DNA reads TGTGCCAGCAGTTCCATTTCCGGGACTAGCGGGGCTAGCTCCTACAATGAGCAGTTCTTC.

The V gene is TRBV6-6, the J gene TRBJ1-1; D gene ambiguous. CDR1 and CDR2 from the germline V gene are MNHNY and SVGAGI (reference sequence). The CDR3 runs 14 residues. Between the trimmed V and J ends, which lost 0 bases and 1 base, there was a span of 6 bases. CDR3 nucleotide sequence: TGTGCCAGCAGTTACTCGCCGGGGAACACTGAAGCTTTCTTT. This encodes CASSYSPGNTEAFF.

This clonotype came up a few times. The rearrangement links TRBV28 to TRBJ2-7, with TRBD1 matching over 9 bases. The germline gives CDR1 MDHEN, CDR2 SYDVKM. The CDR3 has 14 amino acids. The ends lost 7 bases at V and 6 bases at J; junction bases unmatched: 10. Here the CDR3 reads CASTTPGQGGEQYF. The CDR3 DNA reads as TGTGCCAGCACAACCCCGGGACAGGGTGGCGAGCAGTACTTC. The full variable domain, rest sourced from reference TRBV28 and TRBJ2-7, is DVKVTQSSRYLVKRTGEKVFLECVQDMDHENMFWYRQDPGLGLRLIYFSYDVKMKEKGDIPEGYSVSREKKERFSLILESASTNQTSMYLCASTTPGQGGEQYFGPGTRLTVT.

This clonotype appeared a few times. This sequence joins TRBV7-2 and TRBJ2-1, with no clear D. The V end lost 0 bases, the J end lost 4 bases, and 10 bases lay between the germline ends. In germline, CDR1 is SGHTA, CDR2 FQGNSA. The CDR3 has 15 residues. CDR3 sequence reads: CASSLAVGGYNEQFF. The CDR3 DNA reads as TGTGCCAGCAGCTTAGCCGTCGGCGGATACAATGAGCAGTTCTTC.

This clonotype has a handful of counts. The J gene is TRBJ2-7, the V gene TRBV14, with a tentative D call TRBD2 (5 bases). V gave up 4 bases and J gave up 4 bases, with 8 bases separating them. The CDR3 consists of 12 residues. Germline V gene sequence: CDR1 SGHDN, CDR2 FVKESK. CDR3: CASSLGGYEQYF. The CDR3 region has the DNA TGTGCCAGCAGCCTAGGAGGTTACGAGCAGTACTTC.

This clonotype was counted at least ten times. J is TRBJ1-2 and V is TRBV29-1; D is uncertain. V was pared by 4 bases and J by 5 bases, with 8 bases between. This CDR3 is built from 11 residues. CDR1 is SQVTM and CDR2 is ANQGSEA in the germline V gene. CDR3 DNA: TGCAGCGTTGCCGCTCTATATGGCTACACCTTC. Protein sequence: CSVAALYGYTF.

This clonotype was counted ten times or more. The CDR3 reads CATSEDPWVQFF. Here the CDR3 DNA reads TGTGCCACCAGTGAAGACCCATGGGTGCAGTTCTTC. This chain connects TRBV24-1 to TRBJ2-1, with D unclear. Trimming shortened V by 4 bases and J by 12 bases, and 12 bases separated the two germline ends. CDR1 and CDR2 (germline): KGHDR, SFDVKD. The CDR3 consists of 12 residues.

The chain is built from TRBV5-8 and TRBJ1-1; D is unresolved. The CDR3 is 13 residues long. Per the germline V gene, CDR1 is SGHTS and CDR2 is YDEGEE. Trimming left V 2 bases short and J 1 base short, with 6 bases between. The chain's CDR3 is CASSLVPNTEAFF. DNA of the CDR3: TGTGCCAGCAGCTTAGTCCCGAACACTGAAGCTTTCTTT.

This clonotype was found many times. The chain joins TRBV20-1 to TRBJ1-5, with D uncertain. V dropped 0 bases and J dropped 3 bases, with 9 bases sitting between them. There are 14 residues in the CDR3. Germline V gene lookup returns CDR1 DFQATT and CDR2 SNEGSKA (reference sequence). The CDR3 protein is CSARDRTYNQPQHF. In DNA form, the CDR3 reads TGCAGTGCTAGAGATAGGACCTACAATCAGCCCCAGCATTTT.

This clonotype was counted many times. The chain recombines TRBV5-1 with TRBJ1-1, with D possibly matching TRBD1 (6 bases). Trimming pared 5 bases from V and 1 base from J, leaving 15 bases between. This CDR3 is built from 15 residues. The germline V gene encodes CDR1 SGHRS and CDR2 YFSETQ. Written as DNA, the CDR3 is TGCGCCAGCAGATCCCCGGGGGGCGCGAACACTGAAGCTTTCTTT. Its protein is CASRSPGGANTEAFF.

This clonotype was detected ten times or more. The J gene is TRBJ2-5, the V gene TRBV12-3 or TRBV12-4; the match to TRBD2 covers 8 bases. After removal of 5 bases from V and 5 bases from J, the junction contained 7 bases not matched to a gene. The CDR3 runs to 14 residues. The DNA of the CDR3 is TGTGCCAGCAGTCCATTAGCGGGAATGGAGACCCAGTACTTC. Encoded protein: CASSPLAGMETQYF.

This chain joins TRBV28 and TRBJ2-7; D possibly uses TRBD1 or TRBD2 (5 bases each). The ends were cut back, 3 bases at V and 3 bases at J, with 18 bases in the middle. Germline assignment: CDR1 MDHEN and CDR2 SYDVKM. The length of the CDR3 is 16 residues. The CDR3 bases are TGTGCCAGCAGTTTCCATTATCGGGACCGCAACTACGAGCAGTACGTC. It codes for CASSFHYRDRNYEQYV.

The table lists this clonotype with many counts. The chain combines TRBV5-1 with TRBJ2-2, with TRBD2 matching 11 bases. The CDR3 loop spans 18 amino acids. Germline V gene lookup returns CDR1 SGHRS and CDR2 YFSETQ. V dropped 5 bases and J dropped 4; count of bases not matched to a gene: 13. The CDR3: CASRSPPGLAVPTGELFF. CDR3 nucleotides: TGCGCCAGCAGATCCCCTCCGGGACTAGCGGTCCCCACCGGGGAGCTGTTTTTT.

At least ten counts were recorded for this clonotype. The V call is TRBV29-1, the J call TRBJ2-2, with 14 bases identical to TRBD2. The CDR3 has 18 amino acids. Germline-derived CDR1 and CDR2 are SQVTM and ANQGSEA. V lost 0 bases to trimming and J lost 7 bases; unmatched junction nucleotides: 10. The CDR3 loop is CSVEDPRLAGGPGGELFF. In DNA form, the CDR3 reads TGCAGCGTTGAAGATCCCCGACTAGCGGGAGGGCCGGGCGGGGAGCTGTTTTTT.

The rearrangement uses TRBV5-6 and TRBJ1-5; D gene unclear. The CDR3 runs to 15 residues. Trimming stripped 0 bases from V and 5 bases from J, with 12 bases between. Germline V CDR1 and CDR2: SGHDT, YYEEEE. The CDR3 nucleotides are TGTGCCAGCAGCTTGGGTCCTAGTGGGCATCAGCCCCAGCATTTT. Amino acids: CASSLGPSGHQPQHF.

This clonotype was seen only a few times. This chain links TRBV7-2 with TRBJ1-1; TRBD1 matches at 9 bases. Germline trimming cut 2 bases from V and 3 bases from J; bases unmatched to any gene: 4. The CDR3 is 15 residues long. Germline lookup yields CDR1 SGHTA and CDR2 FQGNSA. The CDR3 DNA is TGTGCCAGCAGCTTAAAATGGACAGGGGACACTGAAGCTTTCTTT. Translating gives CASSLKWTGDTEAFF.

This clonotype was seen only a few times. The CDR3 nucleotides are TGCAGTGCTCCCCAGGGACAGCAAGAGACCCAGTACTTC. As protein: CSAPQGQQETQYF. The rearrangement links TRBV20-1 to TRBJ2-5, with 7 positions matching TRBD1. This CDR3 has 13 residues. Germline V CDR1 and CDR2: DFQATT, SNEGSKA (reference sequence). The V and J ends lost 5 bases and 2 bases, in that order; junction bases with no gene match: 5.

V is TRBV7-3 and J is TRBJ2-7; 8 nucleotides match TRBD2. J lost 6 bases, V lost 4 bases, and 8 bases had no gene match. The CDR3 is 14 residues long. Germline V lookup: CDR1 SGHTA, CDR2 FQGTGA. The CDR3 spells CASSSTPGGGEQYF. In DNA form, the CDR3 reads TGTGCCAGCAGCTCCACCCCCGGGGGGGGCGAGCAGTACTTC.

J is TRBJ1-1 and V is TRBV6-4; a weak D match, TRBD1 (5 bases). Germline-derived CDR1 and CDR2 are MRHNA and SNTAGT. The length of the CDR3 is 15 residues. Trimming cost V 6 bases and J 4 bases, with 18 bases left between them. The DNA of the CDR3 is TGTGCCAGCAGAAAGGAGGGGATGAGTTCCACTGAAGCTTTCTTT. Its protein product is CASRKEGMSSTEAFF.